This entry features one T cell receptor beta chain sequence. The CDR3 is made up of 13 amino acids. Germline lookup yields CDR1 SGHAT and CDR2 FQNNGV. V dropped 5 bases and J dropped 1 base, with 8 bases sitting between them. These data originate in a study of shared T cell receptors in the human thymus. The method was immunoSEQ multiplex PCR; TCRdb's version includes in-frame clones alone and lacks a portion of them. Of fewer than 700,000 clones in the sample, roughly 90% were seen once. These data also featured in a second study, about human thymus T cells. As reported in that work: Donor material was obtained from healthy Finnish infants undergoing corrective surgery for congenital heart defects. Usage of V and J genes appeared biased in thymic and blood repertoires.

This chain links TRBV11-2 with TRBJ2-5, with D possibly matching TRBD1 (7 bases). Input material: thymocytes. This clonotype was sampled from a boy in the first two years of life with a congenital heart defect. For the CDR3, the DNA is TGTGCCAGCAGCCAGGGGGGCCAAGAGACCCAGTACTTC. Its protein product is CASSQGGQETQYF.